The count of the clone carrying this TCR beta chain is one. Profiling relied on immunoSEQ multiplex PCR, and the TCRdb table lists in-frame clones only, not all of them. The table lists 75,000 to 90,000 clones, about nine tenths of them singletons. The sample originates from a study of blood T cell repertoires in COVID-19. Study as a whole: COVID-19 samples, acute and convalescent, were from the United States, Italy and Spain. PBMCs, B-cell-depleted T cells, or T cells provided the cDNA or gDNA that made up the material.

The CDR3 loop spans 14 amino acids. V shed 0 bases and J shed 7 bases, with 11 bases lying between them. CDR1 and CDR2 from the germline V gene are SGHTS and YDEGEE. The specimen sequenced was peripheral blood. The chain couples TRBV5-8 to TRBJ2-1; D gene unclear. The clonotype comes from a woman in her forties or fifties in a cohort sampled during active COVID-19. DNA for the CDR3: TGTGCCAGCAGCTTGGACAGTAGTAAAAATGAGCAGTTCTTC. It translates to CASSLDSSKNEQFF.